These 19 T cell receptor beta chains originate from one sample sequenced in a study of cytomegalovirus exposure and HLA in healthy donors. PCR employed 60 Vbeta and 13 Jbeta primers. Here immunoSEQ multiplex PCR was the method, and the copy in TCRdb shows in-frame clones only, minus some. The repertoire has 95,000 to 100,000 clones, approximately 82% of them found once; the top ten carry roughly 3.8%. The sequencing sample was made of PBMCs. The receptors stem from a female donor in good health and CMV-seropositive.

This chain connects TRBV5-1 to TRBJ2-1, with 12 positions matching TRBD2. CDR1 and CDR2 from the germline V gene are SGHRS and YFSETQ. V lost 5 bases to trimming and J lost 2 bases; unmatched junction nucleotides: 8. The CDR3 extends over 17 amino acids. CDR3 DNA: TGCGCCAGCAGAACCGCAGGGACTAGCGGGCCCTACAATGAGCAGTTCTTC. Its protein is CASRTAGTSGPYNEQFF.

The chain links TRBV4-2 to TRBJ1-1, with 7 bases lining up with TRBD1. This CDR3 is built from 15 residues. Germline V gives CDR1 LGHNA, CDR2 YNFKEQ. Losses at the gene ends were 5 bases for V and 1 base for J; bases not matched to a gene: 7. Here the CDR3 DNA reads TGTGCCAGCAGCGCGTCAGGGGGTAGGAACACTGAAGCTTTCTTT. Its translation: CASSASGGRNTEAFF.

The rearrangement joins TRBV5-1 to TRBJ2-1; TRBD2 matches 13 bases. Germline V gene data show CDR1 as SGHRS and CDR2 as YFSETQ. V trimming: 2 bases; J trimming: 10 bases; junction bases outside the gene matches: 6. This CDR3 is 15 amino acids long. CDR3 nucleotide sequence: TGCGCCAGCAGCTTCGGACTAGCGGGAGATGGGGAGCAGTTCTTC. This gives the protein CASSFGLAGDGEQFF.

CDR3 DNA: TGTGCCGACCCGAGGGAGTACTTTTACCAAGAGACCCAGTACTTC. Translating it yields CADPREYFYQETQYF. The chain links TRBV19 to TRBJ2-5; D possibly corresponds to TRBD2 (5 bases). Germline V gene data show CDR1 as LNHDA and CDR2 as SQIVND (reference sequence). The CDR3 length is 15 residues. Trimming removed 11 bases from V and 0 bases from J, with 19 bases in between.

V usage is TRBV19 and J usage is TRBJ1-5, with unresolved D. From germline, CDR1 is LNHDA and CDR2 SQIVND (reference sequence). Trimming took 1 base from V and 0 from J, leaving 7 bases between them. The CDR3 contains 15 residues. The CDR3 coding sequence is TGTGCCAGTAGTATAGCCGGGATTAGCAATCAGCCCCAGCATTTT. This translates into CASSIAGISNQPQHF.

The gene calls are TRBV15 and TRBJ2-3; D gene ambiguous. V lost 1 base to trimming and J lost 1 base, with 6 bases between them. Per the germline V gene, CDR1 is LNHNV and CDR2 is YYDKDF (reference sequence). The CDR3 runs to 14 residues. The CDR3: CATSRGSGTDTQYF. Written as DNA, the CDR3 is TGTGCCACCAGCAGAGGGAGTGGCACAGATACGCAGTATTTT.

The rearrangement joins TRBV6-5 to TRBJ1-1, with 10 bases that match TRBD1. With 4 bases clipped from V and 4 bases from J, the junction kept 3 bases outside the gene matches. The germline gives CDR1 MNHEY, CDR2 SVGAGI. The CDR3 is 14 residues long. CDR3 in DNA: TGTGCCAGCAGTTGGGGACAGGGGACCACTGAAGCTTTCTTT. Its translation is CASSWGQGTTEAFF.

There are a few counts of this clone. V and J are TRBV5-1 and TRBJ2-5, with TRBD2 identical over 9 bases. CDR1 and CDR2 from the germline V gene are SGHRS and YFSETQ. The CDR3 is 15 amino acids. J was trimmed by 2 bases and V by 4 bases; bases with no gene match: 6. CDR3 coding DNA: TGCGCCAGCAGCAGACTAGCGGCTATACAAGAGACCCAGTACTTC. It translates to CASSRLAAIQETQYF.

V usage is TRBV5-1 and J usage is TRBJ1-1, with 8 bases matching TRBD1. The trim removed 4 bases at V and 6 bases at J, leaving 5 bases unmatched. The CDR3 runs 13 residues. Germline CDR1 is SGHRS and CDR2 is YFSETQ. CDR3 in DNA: TGCGCCAGCAGCGTCGGGACAGGTCCTGAAGCTTTCTTT. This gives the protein CASSVGTGPEAFF.

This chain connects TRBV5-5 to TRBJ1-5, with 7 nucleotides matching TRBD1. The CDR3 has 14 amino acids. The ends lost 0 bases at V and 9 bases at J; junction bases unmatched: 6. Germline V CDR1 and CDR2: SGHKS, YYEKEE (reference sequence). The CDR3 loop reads CASSLEGGSRPQHF. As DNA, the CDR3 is TGTGCCAGCAGCTTGGAAGGGGGCTCTAGGCCCCAGCATTTT. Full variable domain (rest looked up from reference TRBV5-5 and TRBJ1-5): DAGVTQSPTHLIKTRGQQVTLRCSPISGHKSVSWYQQVLGQGPQFIFQYYEKEERGRGNFPDRFSARQFPNYSSELNVNALLLGDSALYLCASSLEGGSRPQHFGDGTRLSIL.

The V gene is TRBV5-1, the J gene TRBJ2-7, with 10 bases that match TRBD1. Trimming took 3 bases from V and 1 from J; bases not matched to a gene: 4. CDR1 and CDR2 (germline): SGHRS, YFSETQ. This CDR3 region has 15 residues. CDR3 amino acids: CASSSWTGGSYEQYF. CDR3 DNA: TGCGCCAGCAGCTCTTGGACAGGGGGATCCTACGAGCAGTACTTC.

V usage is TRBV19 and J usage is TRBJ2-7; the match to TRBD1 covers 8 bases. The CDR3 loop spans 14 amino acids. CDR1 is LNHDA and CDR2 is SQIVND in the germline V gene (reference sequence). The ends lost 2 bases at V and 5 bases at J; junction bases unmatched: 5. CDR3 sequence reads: CASSIRQGPHEQYF. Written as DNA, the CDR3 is TGTGCCAGTAGTATAAGACAGGGGCCCCACGAGCAGTACTTC.

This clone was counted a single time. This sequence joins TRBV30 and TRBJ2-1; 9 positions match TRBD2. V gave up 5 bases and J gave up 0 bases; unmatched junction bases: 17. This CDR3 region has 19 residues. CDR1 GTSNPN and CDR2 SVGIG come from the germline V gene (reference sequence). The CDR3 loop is CAWATRVLAGAYSYNEQFF. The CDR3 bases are TGTGCCTGGGCGACAAGGGTCTTAGCGGGAGCCTACTCCTACAATGAGCAGTTCTTC.

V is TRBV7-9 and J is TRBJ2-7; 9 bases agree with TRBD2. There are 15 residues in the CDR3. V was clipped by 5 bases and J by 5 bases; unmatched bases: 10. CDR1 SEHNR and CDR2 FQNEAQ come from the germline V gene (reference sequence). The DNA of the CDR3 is TGTGCCAGCAGCAAGGCGGGAGGGCCTACCCACGAGCAGTACTTC. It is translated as CASSKAGGPTHEQYF.

CDR3 sequence (DNA): TGTGCCAGCAGTCTCCTAGCGGGAGGGGCCTACGAGCAGTACTTC. Protein sequence: CASSLLAGGAYEQYF. J is TRBJ2-7 and V is TRBV28; 12 nucleotides line up with TRBD2. This CDR3 has 15 amino acids. J gave up 2 bases and V 5 bases, and 4 bases lay outside the gene matches. Germline V gene data show CDR1 as MDHEN and CDR2 as SYDVKM.

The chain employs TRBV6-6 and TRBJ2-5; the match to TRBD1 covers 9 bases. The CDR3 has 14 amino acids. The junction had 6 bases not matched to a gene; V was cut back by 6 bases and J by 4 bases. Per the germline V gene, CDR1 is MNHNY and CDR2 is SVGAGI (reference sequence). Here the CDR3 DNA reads TGTGCCAGCAGCTTGGGACAGGGCCGAGAGACCCAGTACTTC. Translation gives CASSLGQGRETQYF.

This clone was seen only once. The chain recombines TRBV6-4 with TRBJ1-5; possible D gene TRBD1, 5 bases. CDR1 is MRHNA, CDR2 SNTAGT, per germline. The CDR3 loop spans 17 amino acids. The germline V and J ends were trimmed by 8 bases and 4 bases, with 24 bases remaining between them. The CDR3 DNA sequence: TGTGCCAGCTTATTCACCAAAACTGGGGGGGGGAATCAGCCCCAGCATTTT. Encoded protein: CASLFTKTGGGNQPQHF.

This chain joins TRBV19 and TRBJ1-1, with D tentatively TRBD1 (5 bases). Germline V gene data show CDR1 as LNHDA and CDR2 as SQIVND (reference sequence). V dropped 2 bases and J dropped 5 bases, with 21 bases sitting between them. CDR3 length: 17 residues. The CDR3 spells CASSIKAGAQRRTEAFF. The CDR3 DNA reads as TGTGCCAGTAGTATAAAGGCTGGGGCCCAAAGGAGAACTGAAGCTTTCTTT.

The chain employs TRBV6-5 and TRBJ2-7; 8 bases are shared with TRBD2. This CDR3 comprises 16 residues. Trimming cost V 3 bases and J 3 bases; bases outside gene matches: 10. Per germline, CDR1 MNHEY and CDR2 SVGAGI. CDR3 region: CASSYSVAGGGYEQYF. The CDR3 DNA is TGTGCCAGCAGTTATAGCGTTGCGGGGGGTGGCTACGAGCAGTACTTC.